This TCR beta chain was profiled in a study of regulatory T cells in long-lasting Graves disease (dated by TCRdb to the early 2020s). Regarding the complete study: Persistent Graves' disease was defined as antithyroid drug treatment for over 5 years with persistently positive TSH receptor autoantibodies. Patients with persistent Graves' disease were compared with patients with newly diagnosed Graves' disease using TCR sequencing and RNA sequencing of peripheral blood. A total of roughly 33 samples were covered by TCR sequencing, comprising around 13 persistent and approximately 20 newly diagnosed Graves' disease patients. The study took place in China and was registered as a clinical trial. On average, persistent Graves' disease patients in the clinical cohort had been on antithyroid drugs for around ten years. Study-wide findings and limitations: The authors acknowledged the small sample size as a limitation that may reduce accuracy. Persistent Graves' disease patients showed lower TCR Shannon entropy and fewer highly expanded clones than newly diagnosed patients, suggesting clonal expansion. Only the TCR beta chain was sequenced and analyzed. Patients with persistent disease shared more public clonotypes (approximately 2,500) than newly diagnosed patients did (approximately 990). Persistent disease showed preferential use of TRBV28, TRBJ1-2 and TRBJ2-5, whereas newly diagnosed disease favored TRBV20-1 and TRBJ2-1. Because the primary lesion, thyroid tissue, could not be accessed, the study looked at peripheral blood alone.

With regard to this clonotype: Its specific antigen is unknown. No base-level quality is on record; no much larger clone is a single base apart.

Reading the label with the study, this specimen's time point is: persistent/refractory GD, antithyroid drugs over 5 years with positive TRAb. For both TCR sequencing and RNA sequencing, RNA was extracted from PBMCs using TRIzol. The diagnosis of Graves' disease followed American Thyroid Association guidelines. The patients came from an endocrinology department in Xi'an, China. Each patient gave about 9.1 milliliters of peripheral blood, collected in an EDTA anticoagulant tube. Ficoll Paque Plus density gradient separation was used to isolate PBMCs, and no further T cell sorting was performed. An Agilent 2100 Bioanalyzer and agarose gel were used to check RNA quality, while a NanoDrop 2000 measured RNA concentration. The V end loses 6 bases and the J end loses 4 bases, and a stretch of 12 bases separates them. The germline V gene yields SQVTM for CDR1 and ANQGSEA for CDR2. The CDR3 sequence holds 12 residues, the cysteine and phenylalanine included. The DNA shown is the 36-base CDR3, in frame from base 1.

Library generation was performed with multiplex PCR. The data were produced on an Illumina HiSeq 4000. CDR3 regions were amplified by Arm-PCR with iRepertoire HTBI primers to construct TCR beta libraries. Before sequencing, the PCR products underwent gel purification. In the original analysis: Gene usage analysis of CDR3 amino acid clonotypes used the roughly 60 TRBV and around 14 TRBJ segments found across samples. Filtered high-quality paired reads were merged into contigs using COPE and FqMerger. BLAST was used to align contigs to IMGT TRBV, TRBD and TRBJ reference genes, and CDR3 was defined according to IMGT. Any clonotype with a frequency above 0.1% was counted as a highly expanded clone. Repertoire diversity was measured by Shannon entropy, and V-J evenness by the Gini coefficient. A clonotype was considered public if more than one individual shared it. The raw public reads went through TCRdb reprocessing: fastp at Q25, MiXCR clone calling, in-frame beta chains kept. Rows with one shared CDR3 protein collapse into an entry with the most common genes and DNA. The V and J calls, along with clone size, are taken from TCRdb and not from the paper's own processing. This sample lists more than 300,000 distinct CDR3 sequences; around 19% were detected once. 25% to 35% of the sample rests with the top ten.

The sequence was collected from a female donor with Graves disease. This chain is built from TRBV29-1 and TRBJ1-2; possibly the D gene is TRBD1, per 5 matching bases. The sample consisted of peripheral blood mononuclear cells (PBMCs), taken when the disease was refractory, from a patient treated with antithyroid drugs. The CDR3 reads CSVALGTYGYTF. Here is the DNA: TGCAGCGTAGCCTTAGGGACCTATGGCTACACCTTC.